The sequence of this TCR beta chain was determined in a study of persistence of HIV-infected CD4 T cells. Study background: Donors were ART-treated; their CMV- and Gag-responding CD4+ T cells were isolated. Two participants gave one leukapheresis sample; others gave up to roughly 180 mL blood repeatedly.

The germline V gene has CDR1 LNHDA and CDR2 SQIVND (reference sequence). The CDR3 has 13 residues. V was shortened by 3 bases and J by 7 bases, with 9 bases between the two germline ends. The stimulus was an HIV-1 Gag 15-mer peptide pool, 1 ug/peptide/mL. Sorted nonresponding memory CD4+ T cells were CD40L-negative, CD69-negative, CD45RO-high. These HIV-1-infected adults initiated suppressive ART in chronic infection. Donors had undetectable plasma HIV-1 RNA, under 50 copies/mL, for 4+ years. In regard to this clone: The antigen is unknown.

Sequencing used immunoSEQ version 4 in survey mode. Clones were read by immunoSEQ multiplex PCR, and TCRdb kept only the in-frame ones, dropping some. The data contain more than 30,000 clones, around 86% of them seen just once; the ten biggest clones take up around 0.97%. The material sequenced was cultured CD4+ T cells from PBMCs, taken from a patient who received antiretroviral therapy. The sequence derives from an adult with HIV. The donor label of this sample is uncertain. The V and J genes are TRBV19 and TRBJ1-4; D call uncertain. The CDR3 is CASSIMVGEKLFF. DNA of the CDR3: TGTGCCAGTAGTATCATGGTGGGTGAAAAACTGTTTTTT.